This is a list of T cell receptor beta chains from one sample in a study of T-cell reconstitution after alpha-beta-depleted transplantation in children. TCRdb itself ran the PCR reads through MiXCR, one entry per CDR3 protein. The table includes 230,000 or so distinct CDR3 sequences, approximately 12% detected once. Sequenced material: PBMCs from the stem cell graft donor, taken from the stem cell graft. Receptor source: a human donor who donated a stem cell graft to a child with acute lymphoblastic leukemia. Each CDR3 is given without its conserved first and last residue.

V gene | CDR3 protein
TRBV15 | ATSMLSGREVEKLF
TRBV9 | ASTVGDRDNEQF
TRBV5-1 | ASSLRSASSYNEQF
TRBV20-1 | SARKGGGIRSPLH
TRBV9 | ASSVASGPTYEQY
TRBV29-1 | SVEITANTEAF
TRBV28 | ASSSTGAATQY
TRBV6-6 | ASSYSEQPQH
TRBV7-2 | ASSSTMTTETQY
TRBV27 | ASSHGGEQY
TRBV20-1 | SARTSGIHEQY
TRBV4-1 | ASSQERDSHNEQF
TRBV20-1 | SVAQGTEAF
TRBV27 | ASSSWGMEKLF
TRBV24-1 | ATSEPGLQETQY
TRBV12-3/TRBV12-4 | ASSRGRTYEQY
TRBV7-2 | ASSQWTGGRIEQY
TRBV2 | ANQGETEAF
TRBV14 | ASSQATGTVTGELF
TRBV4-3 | ASSQELPSGETQY
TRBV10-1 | ASSDENAYEQY
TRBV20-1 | SAREWDSTDNQPQH
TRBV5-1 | ASSLGWENTEAF
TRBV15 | ATSSGSGGPKETQY
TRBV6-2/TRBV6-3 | ASSYSLLDYNEQF
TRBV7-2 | ASSPGGSANIQY
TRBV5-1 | ASSLDSRGNEQY
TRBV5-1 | ASRQGRHTEAF
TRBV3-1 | ASSQEAGQGDRSELF
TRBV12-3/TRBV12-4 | ASSPSTSGRANEQF
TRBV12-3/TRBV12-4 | ASLDPTGANVLT
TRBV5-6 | ASSVGTAEGYEQF
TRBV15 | ATSRTGTGGRPGANVLT
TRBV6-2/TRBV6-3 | ASSLPMGINNEQF
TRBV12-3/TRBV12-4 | ASTAGGADTQY
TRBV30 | AAEGQGREQY
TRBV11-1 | ASSLVSAGGLYPYNEQF
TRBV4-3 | ASSQGTLAYEQY
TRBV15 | ATSRTRSTDTQY
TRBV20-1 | SARILDNSYEQY
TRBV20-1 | SARSRAYRNSPLH
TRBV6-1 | ASILGGLAGYNEQF
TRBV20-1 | SASSQGATEAF
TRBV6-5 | ASTDRGWDATNEKLF
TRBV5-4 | ASSRTGNQPDT